Shown below are 25 T cell receptor beta chains from a single sample sequenced in a study of blood T cell repertoires in COVID-19. Libraries were prepared by immunoSEQ multiplex PCR; TCRdb keeps only in-frame clonotypes and omits some of them. Found here are approximately 140,000 clones, more than 75% of them singletons; the top ten hold under 2.5%. Sequencing was performed on peripheral blood. These receptors were taken from a man between 70 and 80 years old with acute or convalescent COVID-19.

This sequence joins TRBV15 and TRBJ2-1; 7 bases match TRBD2. The CDR3 has 14 amino acids. V dropped 6 bases and J dropped 2; count of bases not matched to a gene: 4. Germline loops: CDR1 LNHNV, CDR2 YYDKDF (reference sequence). The CDR3 loop is CATRRGGAYNEQFF. The CDR3 region has the DNA TGTGCCACCAGACGTGGGGGGGCCTACAATGAGCAGTTCTTC.

The chain recombines TRBV5-1 with TRBJ1-1; TRBD1 agrees at 9 bases. Germline values: CDR1 SGHRS, CDR2 YFSETQ. With 0 bases clipped from V and 5 bases from J, the junction kept 2 bases outside the gene matches. This CDR3 has 14 residues. The CDR3 is CASSLDRGQTEAFF. In DNA, the CDR3 is TGCGCCAGCAGCTTGGACAGGGGGCAGACTGAAGCTTTCTTT.

This chain joins TRBV6-5 and TRBJ2-7; TRBD2 matches 9 bases. With V trimmed by 10 bases and J by 0 bases, 10 bases remained unmatched. CDR3 length: 15 amino acids. Per germline, CDR1 MNHEY and CDR2 SVGAGI. For the CDR3, the DNA is TGTGCCACCCGGGAGCCTAGCGGGAACTCCTACGAGCAGTACTTC. Protein product: CATREPSGNSYEQYF.

The rearrangement links TRBV24-1 to TRBJ1-1; the D gene is possibly TRBD1 (6 bases). CDR3 size: 18 residues. Trimming removed 2 bases from V and 1 base from J, with 19 bases in between. Germline V gene sequence: CDR1 KGHDR, CDR2 SFDVKD. The CDR3 reads CATSDSRGGSQGNTEAFF. The CDR3 DNA sequence: TGTGCCACCAGTGATTCTAGGGGGGGATCCCAGGGGAACACTGAAGCTTTCTTT.

The rearrangement joins TRBV20-1 to TRBJ2-1; 10 bases align to TRBD2. This CDR3 contains 11 residues. CDR1 is DFQATT, CDR2 SNEGSKA, per germline (reference sequence). The CDR3 loop reads CRAGGPNEQFF. The CDR3 DNA reads TGCAGAGCGGGAGGGCCCAATGAGCAGTTCTTC.

This clone appeared once. The chain has TRBV28 and TRBJ2-3; 8 nucleotides match TRBD1. The J segment lost 5 bases and the V segment lost 2 bases, leaving 9 bases of the junction unmatched. The CDR3 totals 16 residues. From germline, CDR1 is MDHEN and CDR2 SYDVKM. Here the CDR3 reads CASSLGFRGLGDTQYF. The CDR3 DNA sequence: TGTGCCAGCAGTTTAGGATTCAGGGGGCTAGGAGATACGCAGTATTTT.

The rearrangement joins TRBV11-2 to TRBJ1-1; D ambiguous. Germline lookup yields CDR1 SGHAT and CDR2 FQNNGV. The CDR3 runs 14 residues. With 1 base removed from V and 3 bases from J, the gap between germline ends came to 9 bases. The CDR3 sequence: CASSLGQIHTEAFF. CDR3 sequence (DNA): TGTGCCAGCAGCTTAGGGCAGATCCACACTGAAGCTTTCTTT.

The chain combines TRBV28 with TRBJ2-1, with 9 bases aligning to TRBD1. The ends lost 7 bases at V and 2 bases at J; junction bases unmatched: 6. Germline assignment: CDR1 MDHEN and CDR2 SYDVKM. This CDR3 comprises 15 residues. For the CDR3, the DNA is TGTGCCAGCACAAACCGGGACAGGGCCTACAATGAGCAGTTCTTC. Translating it yields CASTNRDRAYNEQFF.

V gene TRBV3-1 (or the pseudogene TRBV3-2) combines with J gene TRBJ2-2; possible D gene TRBD1, 5 bases. The CDR3 sequence is 16 residues long. Trimming stripped 1 base from V and 4 bases from J, with 13 bases between. Germline CDR1 is LGHDT and CDR2 is YNNKEL (reference sequence). CDR3 DNA sequence: TGTGCCAGCAGCCAAGGTCGTGGGGCGTTCACCGGGGAGCTGTTTTTT. Protein: CASSQGRGAFTGELFF.

J is TRBJ2-1 and V is TRBV19, with D tentatively TRBD1 (6 bases). Germline CDR1 is LNHDA and CDR2 is SQIVND (reference sequence). This CDR3 comprises 14 residues. Trimming stripped 3 bases from V and 3 bases from J, with 9 bases between. This CDR3 reads CASSMDRNYNEQFF. DNA for the CDR3: TGTGCCAGTAGTATGGACAGAAACTACAATGAGCAGTTCTTC.

On this clone itself: One end of the junction is discordant with germline, which a read error may explain. The chain combines TRBV7-7 with TRBJ2-3; D unclear. CDR1 SSHAT and CDR2 FNYEAQ come from the germline V gene (reference sequence). There are 15 residues in the CDR3. The CDR3 DNA reads as TGTGCTAGCAGCTTAGCCGCAGGTGGCACAGATACGCAGTATTTT. It codes for CASSLAAGGTDTQYF. The variable domain in full, with the rest retrieved from reference TRBV7-7 and TRBJ2-3, is GAGVSQSPRYKVTKRGQDVTLRCDPISSHATLYWYQQALGQGPEFLTYFNYEAQPDKSGLPSDRFSAERPEGSISTLTIQRTEQRDSAMYRCASSLAAGGTDTQYFGPGTRLTVL.

This clone showed up just once. The rearrangement links TRBV5-5 to TRBJ1-5; D is unresolved. The CDR3 is 12 amino acids. Per germline, CDR1 SGHKS and CDR2 YYEKEE (reference sequence). Trimming cost V 1 base and J 3 bases, with 2 bases left between them. CDR3 sequence (DNA): TGTGCCAGCAGCTTGTACAATCAGCCCCAGCATTTT. Translating gives CASSLYNQPQHF.

Points on this clone: An end of the junction does not agree with germline; a read error may underlie this. The CDR3 region has the DNA TGTGCTAGCAGCTCCACCACTAGCGGGGGGGCCGGGGAGCAGTTCTTC. This sequence encodes CASSSTTSGGAGEQFF. The chain couples TRBV7-7 to TRBJ2-1; 13 bases agree with TRBD2. The CDR3 extends over 16 amino acids. Looked up from germline, CDR1 is SSHAT and CDR2 is FNYEAQ (reference sequence).

A single count supports this clone. This same CDR3 is encoded by further DNA sequences in the sample. The V call is TRBV15, the J call TRBJ2-7; 8 bases line up with TRBD1. CDR3 length: 14 amino acids. After removal of 6 bases from V and 0 bases from J, the junction contained 4 bases not matched to a gene. Germline loops: CDR1 LNHNV, CDR2 YYDKDF (reference sequence). CDR3 loop: CATSRDRGSYEQYF. The CDR3 DNA reads TGTGCCACCAGTCGCGACAGGGGCTCCTACGAGCAGTACTTC.

This chain uses TRBV6-6 with TRBJ1-5; D gene ambiguous. Germline V lookup: CDR1 MNHNY, CDR2 SVGAGI (reference sequence). CDR3 length: 17 amino acids. V was trimmed by 5 bases and J by 0 bases, leaving 17 bases between them. This CDR3 reads CASSRRPPGNSNQPQHF. Written as DNA, the CDR3 is TGTGCCAGCAGTCGACGTCCTCCGGGGAATAGCAATCAGCCCCAGCATTTT.

V and J are TRBV19 and TRBJ1-3; D is unresolved. Germline lookup yields CDR1 LNHDA and CDR2 SQIVND (reference sequence). Trimming took 8 bases from V and 1 from J, leaving 9 bases between them. This CDR3 region has 13 residues. This chain's CDR3 is CASSTESGNTIYF. CDR3 in DNA: TGTGCCAGTTCAACAGAATCTGGAAACACCATATATTTT.

CDR3 sequence reads: CASSLGTGGSRHPYEQYF. The CDR3 nucleotides read TGTGCCAGCAGTTTGGGGACAGGGGGTTCCCGACACCCCTACGAGCAGTACTTC. The chain has TRBV28 and TRBJ2-7; 11 bases are shared with TRBD1. CDR1 is MDHEN, CDR2 SYDVKM, per germline. The CDR3 runs 18 residues. V shed 3 bases and J 2 bases; nucleotides not matched to a gene: 12.

The gene calls are TRBV15 and TRBJ1-2; TRBD1 matches 10 bases. Trimming cost V 1 base and J 1 base; bases outside gene matches: 6. The germline V gene encodes CDR1 LNHNV and CDR2 YYDKDF (reference sequence). The length of the CDR3 is 17 residues. CDR3 nucleotides: TGTGCCACCAGCAGAGCCTTTGGACAGGGGGATAACTATGGCTACACCTTC. Protein: CATSRAFGQGDNYGYTF.

J is TRBJ2-1 and V is TRBV6-5; the D gene is possibly TRBD2 (6 bases). Trimming cost V 0 bases and J 7 bases, with 10 bases left between them. The CDR3 is 14 amino acids. The germline gives CDR1 MNHEY, CDR2 SVGAGI. For the CDR3, the DNA is TGTGCCAGCAGTTACTCGTTAGCGGAGAATGAGCAGTTCTTC. It translates to CASSYSLAENEQFF.

This chain connects TRBV5-4 to TRBJ1-1; D might be TRBD1 (5 bases). Germline V lookup: CDR1 SGHNT, CDR2 YYREEE (reference sequence). This CDR3 is built from 16 residues. Trimming shortened V by 0 bases and J by 0 bases, and 12 bases separated the two germline ends. For the CDR3, the DNA is TGTGCCAGCAGCTTGGGACAGACTGGCATGAACACTGAAGCTTTCTTT. Its protein product is CASSLGQTGMNTEAFF.

V usage is TRBV9 and J usage is TRBJ2-5; 9 bases align to TRBD2. Germline trimming cut 4 bases from V and 4 bases from J; bases unmatched to any gene: 14. The germline V gene encodes CDR1 SGDLS and CDR2 YYNGEE. The CDR3 is made up of 17 amino acids. The CDR3 reads CASSPSGASGAVETQYF. The CDR3, as DNA: TGTGCCAGCAGCCCTTCCGGGGCTAGCGGGGCCGTAGAGACCCAGTACTTC. Full variable domain (outside the CDR3, taken from reference TRBV9 and TRBJ2-5): DSGVTQTPKHLITATGQRVTLRCSPRSGDLSVYWYQQSLDQGLQFLIQYYNGEERAKGNILERFSAQQFPDLHSELNLSSLELGDSALYFCASSPSGASGAVETQYFGPGTRLLVL.

V is TRBV19 and J is TRBJ1-4; D unresolved. CDR3 length equals 17 residues. Germline CDR1 reads LNHDA; CDR2 reads SQIVND (reference sequence). Between the trimmed V and J ends, which lost 4 bases and 0 bases, there was a span of 15 bases. Here the CDR3 reads CASSRTTGYSTNEKLFF. CDR3 DNA sequence: TGTGCCAGTAGTAGAACGACCGGGTACTCAACTAATGAAAAACTGTTTTTT.

The V call is TRBV4-2, the J call TRBJ2-1; no firm D call. The CDR3 contains 15 residues. The germline CDR1 and CDR2 sequences are LGHNA and YNFKEQ. Trimming took off 0 bases at V and 5 bases at J, with 11 bases between the two ends. CDR3 amino acids: CASSQDSARHNEQFF. CDR3 bases: TGTGCCAGCAGCCAAGATTCGGCTAGGCACAATGAGCAGTTCTTC.

This clone was seen a handful of times. V usage is TRBV21-1 and J usage is TRBJ2-1; TRBD1 is the table's D call, not checked against the DNA. TRBV21-1 represents a pseudogene. The CDR3 runs 15 residues. The CDR3 sequence: CASSAPGQGKGEQFF. DNA of the CDR3: TGTGCCAGCAGCGCACCGGGACAGGGGAAGGGGGAGCAGTTCTTC.

This clone occurred once. The chain links TRBV28 to TRBJ2-7; 8 bases map to TRBD1. CDR1 and CDR2 (germline): MDHEN, SYDVKM. V lost 3 bases and J lost 5; bases outside the gene matches: 9. The CDR3 totals 15 residues. DNA for the CDR3: TGTGCCAGCAGTTTCCCCGGGACAGGCCTGCACGAGCAGTACTTC. Protein: CASSFPGTGLHEQYF.